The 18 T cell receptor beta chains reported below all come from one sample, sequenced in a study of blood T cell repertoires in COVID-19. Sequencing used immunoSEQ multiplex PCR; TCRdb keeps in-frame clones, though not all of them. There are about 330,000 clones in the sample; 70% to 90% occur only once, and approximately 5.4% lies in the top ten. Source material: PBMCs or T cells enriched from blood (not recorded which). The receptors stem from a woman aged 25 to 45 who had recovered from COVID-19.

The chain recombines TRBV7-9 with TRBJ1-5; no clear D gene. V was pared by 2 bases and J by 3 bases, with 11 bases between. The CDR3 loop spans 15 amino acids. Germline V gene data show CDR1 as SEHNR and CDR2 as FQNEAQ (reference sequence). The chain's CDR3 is CASSLMAGNNQPQHF. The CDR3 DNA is TGTGCCAGCAGCTTAATGGCCGGGAACAATCAGCCCCAGCATTTT.

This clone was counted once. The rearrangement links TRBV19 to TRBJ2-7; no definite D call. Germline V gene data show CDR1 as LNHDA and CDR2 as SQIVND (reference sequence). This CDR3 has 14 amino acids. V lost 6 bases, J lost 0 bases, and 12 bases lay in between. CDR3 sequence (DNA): TGTGCCAGTAGCGCGGCCACGAGCTCCTACGAGCAGTACTTC. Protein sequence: CASSAATSSYEQYF. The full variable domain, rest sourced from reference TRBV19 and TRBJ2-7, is DGGITQSPKYLFRKEGQNVTLSCEQNLNHDAMYWYRQDPGQGLRLIYYSQIVNDFQKGDIAEGYSVSREKKESFPLTVTSAQKNPTAFYLCASSAATSSYEQYFGPGTRLTVT.

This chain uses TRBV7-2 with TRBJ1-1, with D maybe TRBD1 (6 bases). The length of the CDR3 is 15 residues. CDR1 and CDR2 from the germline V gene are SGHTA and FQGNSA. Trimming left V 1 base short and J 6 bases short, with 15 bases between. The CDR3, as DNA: TGTGCCAGCAGCTTAGTCGGACAGATCGGTGCTGAAGCTTTCTTT. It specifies CASSLVGQIGAEAFF. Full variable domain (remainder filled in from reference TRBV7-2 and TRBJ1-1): GAGVSQSPSNKVTEKGKDVELRCDPISGHTALYWYRQSLGQGLEFLIYFQGNSAPDKSGLPSDRFSAERTGGSVSTLTIQRTQQEDSAVYLCASSLVGQIGAEAFFGQGTRLTVV.

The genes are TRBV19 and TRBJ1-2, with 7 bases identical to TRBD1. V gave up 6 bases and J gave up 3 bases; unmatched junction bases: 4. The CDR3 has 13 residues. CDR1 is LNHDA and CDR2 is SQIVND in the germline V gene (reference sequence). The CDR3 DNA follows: TGTGCCAGTAGCGACAGGGTCGACTATGGCTACACCTTC. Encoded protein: CASSDRVDYGYTF.

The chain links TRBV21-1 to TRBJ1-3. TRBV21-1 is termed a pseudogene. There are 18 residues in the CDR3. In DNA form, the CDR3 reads TGTGCCAGCAGCAAGGGTACCGGAGGGGCTGTGTCGGGAAACACCATATATTTT. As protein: CASSKGTGGAVSGNTIYF.

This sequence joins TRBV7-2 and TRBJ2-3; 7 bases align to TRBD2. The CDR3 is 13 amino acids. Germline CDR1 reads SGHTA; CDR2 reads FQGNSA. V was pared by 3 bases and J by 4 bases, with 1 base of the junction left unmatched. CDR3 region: CASSFRGADTQYF. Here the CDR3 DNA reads TGTGCCAGCAGCTTTCGGGGGGCAGATACGCAGTATTTT.

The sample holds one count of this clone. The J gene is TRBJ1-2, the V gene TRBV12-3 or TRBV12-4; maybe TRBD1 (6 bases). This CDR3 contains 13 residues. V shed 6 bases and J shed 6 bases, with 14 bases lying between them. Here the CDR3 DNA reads TGTGCCAGCAGCGGACAGCTCGCGGATGGCTACACCTTC. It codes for CASSGQLADGYTF.

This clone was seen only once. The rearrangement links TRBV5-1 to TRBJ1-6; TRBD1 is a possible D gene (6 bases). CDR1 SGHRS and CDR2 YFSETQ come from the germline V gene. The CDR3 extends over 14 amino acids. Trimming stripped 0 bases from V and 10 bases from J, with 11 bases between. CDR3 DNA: TGCGCCAGCAGCTTGGACAGGGTAAGGTCACCCCTCCACTTT. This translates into CASSLDRVRSPLHF. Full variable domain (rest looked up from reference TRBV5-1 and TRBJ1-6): KAGVTQTPRYLIKTRGQQVTLSCSPISGHRSVSWYQQTPGQGLQFLFEYFSETQRNKGNFPGRFSGRQFSNSRSEMNVSTLELGDSALYLCASSLDRVRSPLHFGNGTRLTVT.

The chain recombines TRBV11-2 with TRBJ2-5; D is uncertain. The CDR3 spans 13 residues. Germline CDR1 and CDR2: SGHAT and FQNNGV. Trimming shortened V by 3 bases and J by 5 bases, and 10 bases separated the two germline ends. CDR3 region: CASSLAEVETQYF. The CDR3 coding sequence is TGTGCCAGCAGCTTGGCTGAAGTGGAGACCCAGTACTTC.

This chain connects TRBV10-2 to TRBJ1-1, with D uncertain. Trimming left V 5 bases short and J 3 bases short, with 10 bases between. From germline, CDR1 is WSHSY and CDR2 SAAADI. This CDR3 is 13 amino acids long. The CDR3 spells CASSTKTYTEAFF. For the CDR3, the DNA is TGCGCCAGCAGTACGAAGACTTACACTGAAGCTTTCTTT.

The CDR3 sequence: CASNCGAAGAGEQFF. The CDR3 DNA sequence: TGCGCCAGCAATTGTGGGGCAGCGGGGGCGGGGGAGCAGTTCTTC. The V call is TRBV5-1, the J call TRBJ2-1; 8 nucleotides agree with TRBD2. This CDR3 has 15 amino acids. Germline CDR1 is SGHRS and CDR2 is YFSETQ. V lost 6 bases to trimming and J lost 10 bases; unmatched junction nucleotides: 15.

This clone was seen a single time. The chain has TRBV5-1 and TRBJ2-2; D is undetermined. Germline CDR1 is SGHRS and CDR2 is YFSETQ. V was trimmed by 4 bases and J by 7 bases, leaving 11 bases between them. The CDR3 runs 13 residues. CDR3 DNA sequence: TGCGCCAGCAGCACCCTCATAGACGGGGAGCTGTTTTTT. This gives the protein CASSTLIDGELFF.

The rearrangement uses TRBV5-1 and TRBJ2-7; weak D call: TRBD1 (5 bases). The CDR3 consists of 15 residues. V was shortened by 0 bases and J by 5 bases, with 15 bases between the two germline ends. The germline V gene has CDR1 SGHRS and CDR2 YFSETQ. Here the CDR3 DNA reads TGCGCCAGCAGCTTGGAGGGTTTTGGGGCCGACGAGCAGTACTTC. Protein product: CASSLEGFGADEQYF.

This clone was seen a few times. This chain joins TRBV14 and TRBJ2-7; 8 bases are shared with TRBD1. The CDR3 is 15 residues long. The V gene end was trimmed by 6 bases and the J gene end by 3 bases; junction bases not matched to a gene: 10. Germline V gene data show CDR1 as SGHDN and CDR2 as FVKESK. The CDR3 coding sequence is TGTGCCAGCAGGCAGAAGGGACAGGTACGCTACGAGCAGTACTTC. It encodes CASRQKGQVRYEQYF.

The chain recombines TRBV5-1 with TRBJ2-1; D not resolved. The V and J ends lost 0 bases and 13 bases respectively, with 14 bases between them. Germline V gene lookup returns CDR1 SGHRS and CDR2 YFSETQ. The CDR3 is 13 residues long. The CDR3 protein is CASSLAQAVEQFF. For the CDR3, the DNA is TGCGCCAGCAGCTTGGCCCAGGCCGTAGAACAGTTCTTC.

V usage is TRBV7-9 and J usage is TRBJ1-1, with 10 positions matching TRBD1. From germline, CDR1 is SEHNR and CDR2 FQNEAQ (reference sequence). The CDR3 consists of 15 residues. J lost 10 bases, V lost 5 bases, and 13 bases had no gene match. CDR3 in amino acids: CASSRSGTGDIGAFF. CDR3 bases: TGTGCCAGCAGCCGATCCGGGACAGGGGATATTGGAGCTTTCTTT. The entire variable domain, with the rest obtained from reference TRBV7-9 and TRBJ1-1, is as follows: DTGVSQNPRHKITKRGQNVTFRCDPISEHNRLYWYRQTLGQGPEFLTYFQNEAQLEKSRLLSDRFSAERPKGSFSTLEIQRTEQGDSAMYLCASSRSGTGDIGAFFGQGTRLTVV.

The CDR3 here is CASSRQGPPNTGELFF. CDR3 DNA: TGCGCCAGCAGTCGCCAGGGGCCCCCGAACACCGGGGAGCTGTTTTTT. The gene calls are TRBV5-1 and TRBJ2-2, with a tentative D call TRBD1 (6 bases). Germline CDR1 SGHRS, CDR2 YFSETQ. V dropped 5 bases and J dropped 0 bases, with 14 bases sitting between them. The CDR3 contains 16 residues.

The CDR3 protein is CASRKQIQETQYF. The CDR3 DNA reads as TGTGCCAGCCGCAAACAGATACAAGAGACCCAGTACTTC. The genes are TRBV7-2 and TRBJ2-5; the D is unclear. The CDR3 runs to 13 residues. Per the germline V gene, CDR1 is SGHTA and CDR2 is FQGNSA. V was clipped by 8 bases and J by 2 bases, with 12 bases between them.